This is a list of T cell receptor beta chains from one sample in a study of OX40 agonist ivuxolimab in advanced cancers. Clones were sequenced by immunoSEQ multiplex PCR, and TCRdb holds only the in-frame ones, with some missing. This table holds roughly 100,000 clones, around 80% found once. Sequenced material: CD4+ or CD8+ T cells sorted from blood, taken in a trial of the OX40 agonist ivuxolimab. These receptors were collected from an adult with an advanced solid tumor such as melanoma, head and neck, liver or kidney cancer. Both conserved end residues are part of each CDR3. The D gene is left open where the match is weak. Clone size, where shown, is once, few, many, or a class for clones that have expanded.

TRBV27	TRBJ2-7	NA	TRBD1	CASSDPGQGDEQYF	TGTGCCAGCAGTGATCCGGGACAGGGAGACGAGCAGTACTTC
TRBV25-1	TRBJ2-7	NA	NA	CASRRMGSYEQYF	TGTGCCAGCAGAAGAATGGGCTCCTACGAGCAGTACTTC
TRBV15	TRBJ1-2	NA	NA	CATSREGVYGYTF	TGTGCCACCAGCAGGGAGGGAGTCTACGGCTACACCTTC
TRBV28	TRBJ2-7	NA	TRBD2	CASSWLADLYEQYF	TGTGCCAGCAGTTGGCTAGCGGATCTCTACGAGCAGTACTTC
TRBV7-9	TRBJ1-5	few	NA	CASSQSNQPQHF	TGTGCCAGCAGTCAAAGCAATCAGCCCCAGCATTTT
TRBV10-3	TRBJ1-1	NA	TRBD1	CATKLVQGAKTEAFF	TGTGCCACCAAACTTGTACAGGGGGCGAAGACTGAAGCTTTCTTT
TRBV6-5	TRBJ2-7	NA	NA	CASRTSYEQYF	TGTGCCAGCAGAACCTCCTACGAGCAGTACTTC
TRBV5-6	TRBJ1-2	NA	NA	CASSLPVGIGYTF	TGTGCCAGCAGCCTACCGGTTGGAATTGGCTACACCTTC
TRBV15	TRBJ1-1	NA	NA	CATSSILLGGPNTEAFF	TGTGCCACCAGCAGTATCCTGCTGGGGGGGCCGAACACTGAAGCTTTCTTT
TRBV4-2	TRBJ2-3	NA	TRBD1	CASSQDGTAPDTQYF	TGTGCCAGCAGCCAGGACGGGACAGCTCCAGATACGCAGTATTTT
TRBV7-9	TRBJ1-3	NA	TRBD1	CASSPTGVGNTIYF	TGTGCCAGCAGCCCGACAGGGGTCGGAAACACCATATATTTT
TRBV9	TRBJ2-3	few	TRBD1	CASGKGGQGLTDTQYF	TGTGCCAGCGGAAAGGGTGGACAGGGGCTCACAGATACGCAGTATTTT
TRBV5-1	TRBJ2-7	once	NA	CASSLAGSYEQYF	TGCGCCAGCAGCTTGGCCGGATCCTACGAGCAGTACTTC
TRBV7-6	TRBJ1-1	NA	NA	CASSPVLRGSDTEAFF	TGTGCCAGCAGTCCTGTGCTGAGAGGGTCGGACACTGAAGCTTTCTTT
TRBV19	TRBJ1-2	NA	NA	CASSEGYGYTF	TGTGCCAGTAGTGAGGGTTATGGCTACACCTTC
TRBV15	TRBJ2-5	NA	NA	CATRGDWGETQYF	TGTGCCACCAGGGGGGATTGGGGAGAGACCCAGTACTTC
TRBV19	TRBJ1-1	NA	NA	CASSIGSGATIEAFF	TGTGCCAGTAGTATAGGGTCGGGGGCGACGATTGAAGCTTTCTTT
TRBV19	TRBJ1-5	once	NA	CASSIEGGRAGFQPQHF	TGTGCCAGTAGTATAGAGGGTGGAAGGGCTGGGTTTCAGCCCCAGCATTTT
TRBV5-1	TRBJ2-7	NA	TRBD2	CASSTTGGGLYEQYF	TGTGCCAGCAGCACAACAGGCGGGGGGCTCTACGAGCAGTACTTC
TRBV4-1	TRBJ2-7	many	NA	CASSPGLPLDEQYF	TGCGCCAGCAGCCCGGGACTCCCCCTCGACGAGCAGTACTTC
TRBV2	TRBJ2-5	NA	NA	CASSEAGGQQETQYF	TGTGCCAGCAGTGAAGCGGGGGGGCAGCAAGAGACCCAGTACTTC
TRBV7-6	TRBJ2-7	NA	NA	CASSSGGGTEQYF	TGTGCCAGCAGCTCCGGGGGCGGCACCGAGCAGTACTTC
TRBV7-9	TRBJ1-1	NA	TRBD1	CASSPNPDRTEAFF	TGTGCCAGCAGCCCTAATCCGGACAGGACTGAAGCTTTCTTT
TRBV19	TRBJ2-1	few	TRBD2	CASSLPTSGSFNEQFF	TGTGCCAGTAGTCTGCCGACTAGCGGGAGTTTCAATGAGCAGTTCTTC
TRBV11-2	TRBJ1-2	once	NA	CASSLQGNYGYTF	TGTGCCAGCAGCCTTCAGGGGAACTATGGCTACACCTTC
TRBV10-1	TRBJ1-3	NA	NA	CASSESYPTAGNTIYF	TGCGCCAGCAGTGAGTCCTACCCCACGGCGGGAAACACCATATATTTT